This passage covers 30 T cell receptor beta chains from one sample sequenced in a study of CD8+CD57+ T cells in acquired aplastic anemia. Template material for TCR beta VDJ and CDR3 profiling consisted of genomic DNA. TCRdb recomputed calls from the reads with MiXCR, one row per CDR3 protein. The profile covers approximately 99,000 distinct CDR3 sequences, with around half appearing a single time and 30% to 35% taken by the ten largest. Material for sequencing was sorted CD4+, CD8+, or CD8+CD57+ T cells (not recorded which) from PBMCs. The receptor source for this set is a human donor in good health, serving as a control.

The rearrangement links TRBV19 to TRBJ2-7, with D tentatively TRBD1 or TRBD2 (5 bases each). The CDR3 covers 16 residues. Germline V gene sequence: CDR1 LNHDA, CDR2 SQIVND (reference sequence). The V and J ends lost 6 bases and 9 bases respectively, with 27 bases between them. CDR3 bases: TGTGCCAGTAGGGATCATAACCGGGACGGACGGTCCGGGCAGTACTTC. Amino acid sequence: CASRDHNRDGRSGQYF.

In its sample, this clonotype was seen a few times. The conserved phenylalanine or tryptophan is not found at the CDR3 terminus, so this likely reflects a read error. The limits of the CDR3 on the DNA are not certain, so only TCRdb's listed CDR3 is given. The CDR3 sequence: CSASKGDTEASL. This sequence joins TRBV20-1 and TRBJ1-1; the tabulated D call, TRBD1, remains unverified against the DNA. Germline loops: CDR1 DFQATT, CDR2 SNEGSKA (reference sequence). The CDR3 is 12 residues long, counting both termini.

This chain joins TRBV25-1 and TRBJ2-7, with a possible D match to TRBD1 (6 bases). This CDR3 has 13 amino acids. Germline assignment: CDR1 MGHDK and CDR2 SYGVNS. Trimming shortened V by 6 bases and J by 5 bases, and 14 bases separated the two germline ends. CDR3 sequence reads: CASSFGNRDEQYF. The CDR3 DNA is TGTGCCAGCAGCTTCGGAAACAGGGACGAGCAGTACTTC.

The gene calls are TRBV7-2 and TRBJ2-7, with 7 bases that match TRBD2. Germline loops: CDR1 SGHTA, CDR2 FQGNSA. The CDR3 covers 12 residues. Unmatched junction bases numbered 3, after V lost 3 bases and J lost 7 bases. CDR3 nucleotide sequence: TGTGCCAGCAGCTTCACGGGAGGTGAGCAGTACTTC. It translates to CASSFTGGEQYF.

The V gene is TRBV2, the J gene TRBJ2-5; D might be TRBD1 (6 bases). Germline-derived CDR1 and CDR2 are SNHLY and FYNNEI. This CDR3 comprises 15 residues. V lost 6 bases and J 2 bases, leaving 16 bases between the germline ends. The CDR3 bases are TGTGCCAGCAGGGCGGACCAGGGGAAACAAGAGACCCAGTACTTC. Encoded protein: CASRADQGKQETQYF. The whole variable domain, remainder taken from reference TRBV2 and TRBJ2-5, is EPEVTQTPSHQVTQMGQEVILRCVPISNHLYFYWYRQILGQKVEFLVSFYNNEISEKSEIFDDQFSVERPDGSNFTLKIRSTKLEDSAMYFCASRADQGKQETQYFGPGTRLLVL.

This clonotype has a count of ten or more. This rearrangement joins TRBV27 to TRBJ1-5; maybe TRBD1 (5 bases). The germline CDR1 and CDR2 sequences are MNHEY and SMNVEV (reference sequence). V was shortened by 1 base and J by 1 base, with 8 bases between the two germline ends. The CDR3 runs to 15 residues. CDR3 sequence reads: CASSLYAGSNQPQHF. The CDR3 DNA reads TGTGCCAGCAGTTTATACGCAGGGAGCAATCAGCCCCAGCATTTT.

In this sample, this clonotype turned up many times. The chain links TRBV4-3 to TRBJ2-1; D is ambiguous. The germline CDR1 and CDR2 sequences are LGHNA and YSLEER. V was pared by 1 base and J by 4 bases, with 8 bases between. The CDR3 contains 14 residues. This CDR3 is CASSQGVSYNEQFF. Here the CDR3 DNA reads TGCGCCAGCAGCCAAGGCGTCAGTTACAATGAGCAGTTCTTC.

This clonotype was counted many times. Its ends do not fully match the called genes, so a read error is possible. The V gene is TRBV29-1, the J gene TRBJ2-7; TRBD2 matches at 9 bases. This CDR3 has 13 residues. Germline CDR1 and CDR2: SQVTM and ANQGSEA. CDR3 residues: CSVEDPSGVEQYF. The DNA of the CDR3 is TGCAGCGTCGAAGATCCTAGCGGGGTCGAGCAGTACTTC.

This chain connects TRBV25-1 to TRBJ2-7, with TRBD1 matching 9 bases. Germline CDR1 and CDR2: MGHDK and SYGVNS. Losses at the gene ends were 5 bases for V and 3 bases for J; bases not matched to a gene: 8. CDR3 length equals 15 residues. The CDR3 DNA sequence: TGTGCCAGCAGTACCTCTACAGGGGGCTACTACGAGCAGTACTTC. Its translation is CASSTSTGGYYEQYF.

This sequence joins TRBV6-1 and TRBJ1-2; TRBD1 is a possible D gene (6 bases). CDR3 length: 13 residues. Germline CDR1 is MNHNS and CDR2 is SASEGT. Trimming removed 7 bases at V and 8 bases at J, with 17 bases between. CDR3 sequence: CASTTGDRFGYTF. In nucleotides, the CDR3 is TGTGCCAGCACAACTGGCGACAGGTTCGGCTACACCTTC.

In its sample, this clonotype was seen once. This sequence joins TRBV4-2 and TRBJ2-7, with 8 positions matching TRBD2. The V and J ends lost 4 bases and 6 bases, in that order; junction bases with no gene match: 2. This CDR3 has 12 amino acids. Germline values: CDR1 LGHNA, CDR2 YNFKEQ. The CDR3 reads CASSPGGGEQYF. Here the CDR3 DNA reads TGTGCCAGCAGCCCGGGGGGGGGCGAGCAGTACTTC.

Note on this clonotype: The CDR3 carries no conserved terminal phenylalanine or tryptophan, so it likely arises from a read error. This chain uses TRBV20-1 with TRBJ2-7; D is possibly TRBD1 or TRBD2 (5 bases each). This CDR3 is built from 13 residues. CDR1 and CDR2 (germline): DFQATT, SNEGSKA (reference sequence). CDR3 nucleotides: TGCAGTGCTATACCGGCAGGGACCTACGGGCAGTACTCC. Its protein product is CSAIPAGTYGQYS.

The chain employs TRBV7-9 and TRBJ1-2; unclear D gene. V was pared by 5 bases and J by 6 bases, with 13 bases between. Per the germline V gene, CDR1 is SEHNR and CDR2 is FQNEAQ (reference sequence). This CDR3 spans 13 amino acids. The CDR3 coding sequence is TGTGCCAGCAGCACTGACGAGGAGAATGGCTACACCTTC. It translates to CASSTDEENGYTF.

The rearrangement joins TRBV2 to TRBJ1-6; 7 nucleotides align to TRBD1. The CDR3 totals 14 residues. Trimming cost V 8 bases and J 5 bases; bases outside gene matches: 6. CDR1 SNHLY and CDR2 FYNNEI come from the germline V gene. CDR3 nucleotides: TGTGCCAGCGGCCGGGACAGAGATAATTCACCCCTCCACTTT. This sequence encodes CASGRDRDNSPLHF. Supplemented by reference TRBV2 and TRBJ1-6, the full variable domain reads EPEVTQTPSHQVTQMGQEVILRCVPISNHLYFYWYRQILGQKVEFLVSFYNNEISEKSEIFDDQFSVERPDGSNFTLKIRSTKLEDSAMYFCASGRDRDNSPLHFGNGTRLTVT.

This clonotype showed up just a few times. CDR3 in DNA: TGCGCCAGCAGCCAACTAAGACAGGGAGGTACTGAAGCTTTCTTT. Protein: CASSQLRQGGTEAFF. The genes are TRBV4-3 and TRBJ1-1; 7 bases align to TRBD1. CDR1 is LGHNA, CDR2 YSLEER, per germline. The CDR3 is 15 amino acids. The trim removed 2 bases at V and 5 bases at J, leaving 8 bases unmatched.

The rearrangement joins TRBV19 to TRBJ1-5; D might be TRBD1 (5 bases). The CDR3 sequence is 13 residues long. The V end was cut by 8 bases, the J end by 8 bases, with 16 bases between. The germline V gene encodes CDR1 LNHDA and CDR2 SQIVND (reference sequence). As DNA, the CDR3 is TGTGCCAGTTACAGGTCCGCGGGGGAGCCCCAGCATTTT. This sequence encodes CASYRSAGEPQHF.

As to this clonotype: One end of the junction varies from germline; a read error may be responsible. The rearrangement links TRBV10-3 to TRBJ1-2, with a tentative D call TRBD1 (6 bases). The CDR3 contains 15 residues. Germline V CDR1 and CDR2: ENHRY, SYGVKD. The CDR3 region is CASSYSGGINYGYTF. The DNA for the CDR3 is TGTGCCAGCAGTTATTCGGGGGGCATCAACTATGGTTACACCTTC.

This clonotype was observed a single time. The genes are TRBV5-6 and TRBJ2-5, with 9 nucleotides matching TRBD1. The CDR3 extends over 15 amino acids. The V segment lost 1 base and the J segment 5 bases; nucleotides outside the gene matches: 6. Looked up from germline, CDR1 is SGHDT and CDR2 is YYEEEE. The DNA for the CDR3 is TGTGCCAGCAGCTTGACAGGGGGCGATCACGAGACCCAGTACTTC. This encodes CASSLTGGDHETQYF.

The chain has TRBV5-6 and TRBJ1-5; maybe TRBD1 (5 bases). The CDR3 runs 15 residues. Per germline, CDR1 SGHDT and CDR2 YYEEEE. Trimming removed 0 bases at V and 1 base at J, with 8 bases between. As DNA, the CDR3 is TGTGCCAGCAGCTTGGAAGGGGCAAGCAATCAGCCCCAGCATTTT. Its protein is CASSLEGASNQPQHF.

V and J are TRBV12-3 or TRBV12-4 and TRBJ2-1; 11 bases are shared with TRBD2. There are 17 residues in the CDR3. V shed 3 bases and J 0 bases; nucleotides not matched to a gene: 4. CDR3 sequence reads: CASSFNLAGGSYNEQFF. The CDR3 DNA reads TGTGCCAGCAGTTTTAACCTAGCGGGGGGCTCCTACAATGAGCAGTTCTTC.

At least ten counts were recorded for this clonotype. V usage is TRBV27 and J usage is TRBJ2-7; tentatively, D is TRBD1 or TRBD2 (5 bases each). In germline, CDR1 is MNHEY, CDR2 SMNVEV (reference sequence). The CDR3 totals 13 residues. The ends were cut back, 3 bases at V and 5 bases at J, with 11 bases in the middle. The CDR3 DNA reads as TGTGCCAGCAGTTTTTTGGGGGATCACGAGCAGTACTTC. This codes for CASSFLGDHEQYF.

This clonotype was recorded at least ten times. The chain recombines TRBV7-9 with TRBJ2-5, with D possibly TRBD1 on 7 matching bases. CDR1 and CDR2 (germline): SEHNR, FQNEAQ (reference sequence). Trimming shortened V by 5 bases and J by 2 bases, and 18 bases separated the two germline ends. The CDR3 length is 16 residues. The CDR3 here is CASSAGTAYTQETQYF. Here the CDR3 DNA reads TGTGCCAGCAGCGCGGGGACAGCTTATACACAAGAGACCCAGTACTTC.

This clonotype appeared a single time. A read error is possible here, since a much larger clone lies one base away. CDR3 residues: CANNPLGQGVTGELFF. DNA of the CDR3: TGTGCCAACAATCCCCTAGGACAGGGAGTCACCGGGGAGCTGTTTTTT. The chain combines TRBV12-3 or TRBV12-4 with TRBJ2-2; 8 nucleotides match TRBD1. V dropped 10 bases and J dropped 4; count of bases not matched to a gene: 14. This CDR3 spans 16 amino acids.

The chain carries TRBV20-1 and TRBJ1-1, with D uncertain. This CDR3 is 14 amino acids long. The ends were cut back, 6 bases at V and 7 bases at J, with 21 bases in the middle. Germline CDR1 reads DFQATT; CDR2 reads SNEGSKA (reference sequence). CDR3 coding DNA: TGCAGTGCACTGGGGTGGGAAACAAGGGATGAAGCTTTCTTT. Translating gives CSALGWETRDEAFF.

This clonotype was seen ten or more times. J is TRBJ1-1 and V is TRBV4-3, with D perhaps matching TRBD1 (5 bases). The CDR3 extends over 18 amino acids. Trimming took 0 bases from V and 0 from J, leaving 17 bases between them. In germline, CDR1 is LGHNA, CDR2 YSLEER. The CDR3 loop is CASSQDRTGWGVNTEAFF. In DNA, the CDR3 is TGCGCCAGCAGCCAAGATCGTACAGGATGGGGAGTGAACACTGAAGCTTTCTTT.

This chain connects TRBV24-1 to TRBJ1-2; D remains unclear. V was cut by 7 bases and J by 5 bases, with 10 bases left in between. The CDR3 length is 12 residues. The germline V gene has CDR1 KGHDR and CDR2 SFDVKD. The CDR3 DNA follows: TGTGCCACCAGGGGGTGGGTATATGGCTACACCTTC. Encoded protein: CATRGWVYGYTF.

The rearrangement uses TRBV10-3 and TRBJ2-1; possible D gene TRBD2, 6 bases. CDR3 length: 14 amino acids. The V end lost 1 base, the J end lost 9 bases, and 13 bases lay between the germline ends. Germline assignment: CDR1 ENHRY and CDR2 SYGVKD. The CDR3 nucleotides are TGTGCCATCAGTGAGTTGGGACTCACGGCTGAGCAGTTCTTC. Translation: CAISELGLTAEQFF.

The CDR3 nucleotides read TGTGCCAGCACCGCGGGGGGGGCGGGGGACTATGGCTACACCTTC. Amino acid sequence: CASTAGGAGDYGYTF. The chain carries TRBV7-6 and TRBJ1-2, with D perhaps TRBD1 (6 bases). The ends were cut back, 7 bases at V and 3 bases at J, with 18 bases in the middle. The length of the CDR3 is 15 residues. Germline CDR1 is SGHVS and CDR2 is FNYEAQ. The variable domain in full, completed from reference TRBV7-6 and TRBJ1-2, reads GAGVSQSPRYKVTKRGQDVALRCDPISGHVSLYWYRQALGQGPEFLTYFNYEAQQDKSGLPNDRFSAERPEGSISTLTIQRTEQRDSAMYRCASTAGGAGDYGYTFGSGTRLTVV.

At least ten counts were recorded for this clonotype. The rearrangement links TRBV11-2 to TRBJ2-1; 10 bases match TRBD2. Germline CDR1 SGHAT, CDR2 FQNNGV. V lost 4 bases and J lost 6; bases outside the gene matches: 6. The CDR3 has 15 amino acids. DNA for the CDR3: TGTGCCAGCAGCTCGCGTAGCGGGGGGTCCAATGAGCAGTTCTTC. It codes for CASSSRSGGSNEQFF.

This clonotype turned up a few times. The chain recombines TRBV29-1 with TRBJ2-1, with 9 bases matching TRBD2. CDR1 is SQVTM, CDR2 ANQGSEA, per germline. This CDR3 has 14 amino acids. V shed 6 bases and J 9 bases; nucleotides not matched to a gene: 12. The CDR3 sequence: CSVERAGGRREQFF. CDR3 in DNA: TGCAGCGTGGAGAGGGCGGGGGGGCGTCGTGAGCAGTTCTTC.